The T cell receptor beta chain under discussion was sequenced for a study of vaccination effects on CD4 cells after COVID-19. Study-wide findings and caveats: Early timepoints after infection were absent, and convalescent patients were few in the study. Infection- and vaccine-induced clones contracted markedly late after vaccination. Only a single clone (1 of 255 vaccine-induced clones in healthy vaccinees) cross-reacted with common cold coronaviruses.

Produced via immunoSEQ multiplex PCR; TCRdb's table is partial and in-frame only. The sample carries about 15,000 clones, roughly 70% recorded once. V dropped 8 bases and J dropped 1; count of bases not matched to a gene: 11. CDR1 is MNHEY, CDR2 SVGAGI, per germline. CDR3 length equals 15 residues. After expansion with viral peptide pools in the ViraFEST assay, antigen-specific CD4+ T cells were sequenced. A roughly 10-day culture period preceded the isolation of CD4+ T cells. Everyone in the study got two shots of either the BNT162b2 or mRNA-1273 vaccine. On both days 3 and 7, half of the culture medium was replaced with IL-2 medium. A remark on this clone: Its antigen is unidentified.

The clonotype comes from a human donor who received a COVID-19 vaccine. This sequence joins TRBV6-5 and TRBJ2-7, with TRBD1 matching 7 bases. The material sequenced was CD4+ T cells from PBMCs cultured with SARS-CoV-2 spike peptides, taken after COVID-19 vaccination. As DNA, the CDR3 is TGTGCCAGCGCTGGGACACAGGGGCCGTCCTACGAGCAGTACTTC. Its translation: CASAGTQGPSYEQYF.